This T cell receptor (beta chain) originates from a study of vaccination effects on CD4 cells after COVID-19. The data were produced by immunoSEQ multiplex PCR, yet TCRdb's version contains in-frame clones alone and is incomplete. The table shows some 20,000 clones, with about 73% occurring only once. In regard to this clone: The antigen remains undetermined.

The germline CDR1 and CDR2 sequences are SGHTA and FQGNSA. The CDR3 is 12 amino acids. The V and J ends lost 5 bases and 3 bases respectively, with 8 bases between them. Antigen-specific CD4+ T cells expanded by the ViraFEST assay with viral peptide pools were then sequenced. With approximately 9 days of culture completed, CD4+ T cells were isolated. The clonotype originates from a human donor who received a COVID-19 vaccine. This chain connects TRBV7-2 to TRBJ2-7; D is uncertain. Sample: CD4+ T cells from PBMCs cultured with HCoV-229E spike peptides, taken before COVID-19 vaccination. As DNA, the CDR3 is TGTGCCAGCAGCGTCCAGCTCTACGAGCAGTACTTC. Translated, it gives CASSVQLYEQYF.